The 23 T cell receptor beta chains in this list originate from one sample, sequenced in a study of cytomegalovirus exposure and HLA in healthy donors. PCR primers comprised 60 Vbeta and 13 Jbeta primers. TCRdb keeps only in-frame clones here, not all; method: immunoSEQ multiplex PCR. Seen here are more than 80,000 clones, roughly four fifths observed once, and the top ten hold around 2.8%. Sequencing was done on a sample of PBMCs. These receptors were taken from a male donor in good health and CMV-seropositive.

This clone occurred once. J is TRBJ2-5 and V is TRBV10-3, with TRBD2 identical over 11 bases. The junction had 9 bases not matched to a gene; V was cut back by 4 bases and J by 2 bases. The CDR3 has 17 residues. Germline V gene sequence: CDR1 ENHRY, CDR2 SYGVKD. The CDR3 loop is CAISGPPSGGPQETQYF. The CDR3 DNA reads TGTGCCATCAGTGGGCCCCCTAGCGGGGGGCCTCAAGAGACCCAGTACTTC.

This rearrangement joins TRBV28 to TRBJ1-4, with TRBD1 matching over 7 bases. Germline-derived CDR1 and CDR2 are MDHEN and SYDVKM. The CDR3 is 14 amino acids. With 5 bases clipped from V and 2 bases from J, the junction kept 2 bases outside the gene matches. This CDR3 is CASSRDSTNEKLFF. The CDR3 DNA reads as TGTGCCAGCAGTCGGGACAGTACTAATGAAAAACTGTTTTTT.

The V call is TRBV4-2, the J call TRBJ1-2; TRBD1 might be the D (5 bases). The CDR3 is 16 residues long. The ends were cut back, 0 bases at V and 5 bases at J, with 16 bases in the middle. The V gene's germline CDR1 is LGHNA and CDR2 YNFKEQ. The CDR3 DNA is TGTGCCAGCAGCCAAGATAAACAGGCGACAATTTATGGCTACACCTTC. As protein: CASSQDKQATIYGYTF.

The gene calls are TRBV7-2 and TRBJ2-3, with TRBD1 as a possible D gene (5 bases). The V gene lost 1 base and the J gene lost 3 bases, with 14 bases spanning the gap. Looked up from germline, CDR1 is SGHTA and CDR2 is FQGNSA. The length of the CDR3 is 16 residues. CDR3 loop: CASSLEDTRSTDTQYF. The DNA of the CDR3 is TGTGCCAGCAGCTTAGAGGACACCAGGAGTACAGATACGCAGTATTTT.

V usage is TRBV4-1 and J usage is TRBJ2-7; TRBD1 agrees at 8 bases. Germline-derived CDR1 and CDR2 are MGHRA and YSYEKL. There are 15 residues in the CDR3. V was pared by 3 bases and J by 3 bases, with 7 bases of the junction left unmatched. CDR3 amino acids: CASSHPDREHYEQYF. The CDR3 DNA sequence: TGCGCCAGCAGCCACCCGGACAGGGAACACTACGAGCAGTACTTC.

Comments on this clone: Its ends do not fully match the called genes, so a read error is possible. This chain uses TRBV30 with TRBJ1-2; 9 bases agree with TRBD1. The CDR3 is made up of 15 amino acids. Germline CDR1 GTSNPN, CDR2 SVGIG (reference sequence). Written as DNA, the CDR3 is TGTGCCTGGAGTGTACAGGGGGCGTCGAACTATGGCTACCCCTTC. Amino acid sequence: CAWSVQGASNYGYPF. The complete variable domain, with remaining parts taken from reference TRBV30 and TRBJ1-2, reads SQTIHQWPATLVQPVGSPLSLECTVEGTSNPNLYWYRQAAGRGLQLLFYSVGIGQISSEVPQNLSASRPQDRQFILSSKKLLLSDSGFYLCAWSVQGASNYGYPFGSGTRLTVV.

This clone was recorded a few times. The chain uses TRBV28 and TRBJ1-2; D may be TRBD1 (6 bases). In germline, CDR1 is MDHEN, CDR2 SYDVKM. CDR3 length equals 16 residues. The ends were cut back, 7 bases at V and 1 base at J, with 19 bases in the middle. The CDR3: CASTRFWTVLNYGYTF. The CDR3 DNA is TGTGCCAGCACCCGTTTTTGGACAGTTCTTAACTATGGCTACACCTTC.

The chain uses TRBV7-6 and TRBJ1-2; 7 bases are shared with TRBD1. V was clipped by 0 bases and J by 6 bases; unmatched bases: 7. Germline values: CDR1 SGHVS, CDR2 FNYEAQ. CDR3 size: 15 residues. The CDR3 bases are TGTGCCAGCAGCTTAGCGCCAGGACAGGTTCATGGCTACACCTTC. Translated: CASSLAPGQVHGYTF.

The rearrangement links TRBV7-3 to TRBJ2-5; D might be TRBD2 (5 bases). The CDR3 length is 14 residues. Trimming stripped 0 bases from V and 9 bases from J, with 14 bases between. CDR1 and CDR2 from the germline V gene are SGHTA and FQGTGA. DNA of the CDR3: TGTGCCAGCAGCTTAACTTATGGGAGCTCGGCCCAGTACTTC. As protein: CASSLTYGSSAQYF.

The chain employs TRBV7-8 and TRBJ2-3; D possibly corresponds to TRBD2 (5 bases). The ends were cut back, 5 bases at V and 2 bases at J, with 11 bases in the middle. Germline values: CDR1 SGHVS, CDR2 FQNEAQ. This CDR3 is 14 amino acids long. CDR3 sequence (DNA): TGTGCCAGCAGCCACCGGAGGAACACAGATACGCAGTATTTT. It codes for CASSHRRNTDTQYF.

Comments on this clone: At one of its ends the junction is not consistent with the germline gene, which may arise from a read error. The chain couples TRBV7-9 to TRBJ1-2; D is unclear. Germline CDR1 SEHNR, CDR2 FQNEAQ (reference sequence). The CDR3 contains 12 residues. CDR3 residues: CASSFRNYGYPF. The DNA for the CDR3 is TGTGCCAGCAGCTTCAGAAACTATGGCTACCCCTTC.

The V and J genes are TRBV15 and TRBJ1-6, with TRBD1 identical over 9 bases. The CDR3 totals 18 residues. Germline CDR1 is LNHNV and CDR2 is YYDKDF (reference sequence). Unmatched junction bases numbered 12, after V lost 0 bases and J lost 9 bases. The CDR3 DNA sequence: TGTGCCACCAGCAGAGACACCAATACCGGGACAGGGAGTTCACCCCTCCACTTT. This sequence encodes CATSRDTNTGTGSSPLHF. The full variable domain, its missing parts supplied by reference TRBV15 and TRBJ1-6, is DAMVIQNPRYQVTQFGKPVTLSCSQTLNHNVMYWYQQKSSQAPKLLFHYYDKDFNNEADTPDNFQSRRPNTSFCFLDIRSPGLGDTAMYLCATSRDTNTGTGSSPLHFGNGTRLTVT.

CDR3 in DNA: TGCGCCAGCAGCCAAGATGGCACAGGGGGTTTGTCCAAAAACATTCAGTACTTC. As protein: CASSQDGTGGLSKNIQYF. The chain is built from TRBV4-3 and TRBJ2-4; 8 bases are a match to TRBD1. This CDR3 has 18 amino acids. V gave up 0 bases and J gave up 2 bases; unmatched junction bases: 9. The germline V gene has CDR1 LGHNA and CDR2 YSLEER.

This clone came up a few times. The rearrangement uses TRBV12-5 and TRBJ2-2; 11 bases align to TRBD2. J lost 1 base, V lost 6 bases, and 4 bases had no gene match. The CDR3 length is 16 residues. Looked up from germline, CDR1 is LGHNT and CDR2 is FRNRAP. CDR3: CASGTSGDLNTGELFF. CDR3 DNA sequence: TGTGCTAGTGGGACTAGCGGGGACTTGAACACCGGGGAGCTGTTTTTT.

This clone was seen a few times. This rearrangement joins TRBV2 to TRBJ1-2; the D is unclear. Germline values: CDR1 SNHLY, CDR2 FYNNEI. V was clipped by 5 bases and J by 8 bases, with 6 bases between them. The CDR3 has 10 amino acids. The CDR3 DNA reads TGTGCCAGCAGTACAGACGGCTACACCTTC. It yields the protein CASSTDGYTF.

The CDR3 reads CASSFSGGSTDTQYF. In DNA, the CDR3 is TGTGCCAGCAGCTTCAGCGGGGGCTCCACAGATACGCAGTATTTT. This chain joins TRBV9 and TRBJ2-3; 8 nucleotides line up with TRBD2. V was clipped by 4 bases and J by 2 bases; unmatched bases: 6. Germline V gene lookup returns CDR1 SGDLS and CDR2 YYNGEE. There are 15 residues in the CDR3.

The chain employs TRBV7-2 and TRBJ1-1; 7 positions match TRBD1. The length of the CDR3 is 14 residues. Unmatched junction bases numbered 9, after V lost 5 bases and J lost 6 bases. CDR1 SGHTA and CDR2 FQGNSA come from the germline V gene. CDR3: CASSATYRGAEAFF. CDR3 DNA: TGTGCCAGCAGCGCCACCTACAGGGGAGCTGAAGCTTTCTTT.

V gene TRBV28 combines with J gene TRBJ2-7; D perhaps matches TRBD2 (7 bases). The CDR3 length is 15 residues. Trimming removed 6 bases from V and 2 bases from J, with 17 bases in between. The germline CDR1 and CDR2 sequences are MDHEN and SYDVKM. The CDR3 bases are TGTGCCAGCAGCCCCGGGGGGCAGGCGACCTACGAGCAGTACTTC. Translation gives CASSPGGQATYEQYF.

The rearrangement links TRBV7-9 to TRBJ2-2; D not resolved. CDR3 length: 12 amino acids. Germline V lookup: CDR1 SEHNR, CDR2 FQNEAQ (reference sequence). V lost 1 base to trimming and J lost 6 bases, with 3 bases between them. The chain's CDR3 is CASSLGPGELFF. CDR3 sequence (DNA): TGTGCCAGCAGCTTAGGGCCCGGGGAGCTGTTTTTT.

This clone was picked up a small number of times. J is TRBJ2-3 and V is TRBV15; TRBD1 aligns across 7 bases. V gave up 5 bases and J gave up 5 bases; unmatched junction bases: 7. From germline, CDR1 is LNHNV and CDR2 YYDKDF (reference sequence). The CDR3 contains 14 residues. The CDR3 loop reads CATSRSGQRDTQYF. The CDR3 DNA follows: TGTGCCACCAGCCGATCGGGACAGAGAGATACGCAGTATTTT.

The chain has TRBV7-2 and TRBJ2-2; 8 nucleotides match TRBD2. The V gene's germline CDR1 is SGHTA and CDR2 FQGNSA. The CDR3 is 15 amino acids. Germline trimming cut 6 bases from V and 4 bases from J; bases unmatched to any gene: 7. CDR3 sequence reads: CASSAPSGSTGELFF. The DNA of the CDR3 is TGTGCCAGCAGTGCACCCAGCGGGAGCACCGGGGAGCTGTTTTTT.

The chain joins TRBV9 to TRBJ1-2; TRBD1 matches at 12 bases. V lost 3 bases and J lost 5; bases outside the gene matches: 5. This CDR3 has 15 amino acids. The germline CDR1 and CDR2 sequences are SGDLS and YYNGEE. The CDR3 reads CASSEGTGGVYGYTF. The CDR3 DNA reads as TGTGCCAGCAGCGAGGGGACAGGGGGCGTTTATGGCTACACCTTC.

This chain joins TRBV5-1 and TRBJ1-2; tentatively, D is TRBD1 (6 bases). Trimming removed 1 base at V and 1 base at J, with 14 bases between. Germline V gene lookup returns CDR1 SGHRS and CDR2 YFSETQ. CDR3 length: 16 amino acids. This CDR3 reads CASSLPGAGVNYGYTF. The CDR3 nucleotides are TGCGCCAGCAGCTTGCCAGGGGCCGGCGTTAACTATGGCTACACCTTC. Complete variable domain (other parts from reference TRBV5-1 and TRBJ1-2): KAGVTQTPRYLIKTRGQQVTLSCSPISGHRSVSWYQQTPGQGLQFLFEYFSETQRNKGNFPGRFSGRQFSNSRSEMNVSTLELGDSALYLCASSLPGAGVNYGYTFGSGTRLTVV.